The sample holds one count of the clone carrying this T cell receptor (beta chain). The data were obtained in a study of blood T cell repertoires in COVID-19. The CDR3 is 20 residues long. Trimming removed 3 bases from V and 2 bases from J; junction bases left unmatched: 19. Germline V gene data show CDR1 as DFQATT and CDR2 as SNEGSKA (reference sequence). Assay: immunoSEQ multiplex PCR; the TCRdb copy retains only in-frame clones and omits some. This table holds roughly 270,000 clones, 82% found once. The sequence came from a man aged 35 to 55 who had been exposed to COVID-19. V is TRBV20-1 and J is TRBJ2-4; TRBD2 agrees at 10 bases. Source material: PBMCs or T cells enriched from blood (not recorded which). The DNA of the CDR3 is TGCAGTGCTAGTGATCAGCACATACTCAAAGCGGGAGGGTCCAAAAACATTCAGTACTTC. Translation gives CSASDQHILKAGGSKNIQYF.